The clone carrying this T cell receptor beta chain was seen only a few times. This entry comes from a study of response to subunit inactivated influenza vaccine. One entry per CDR3 protein results from TCRdb running MiXCR on the RT-PCR reads. The table has about 500,000 distinct CDR3 sequences, 13% seen once; the top ten hold under 15%. V dropped 4 bases and J dropped 10; count of bases not matched to a gene: 11. Germline assignment: CDR1 LGHNA and CDR2 YSLEER. The CDR3 covers 16 residues. This receptor was identified in a man aged 50 to 59 who received an inactivated influenza vaccine. The chain couples TRBV4-3 to TRBJ2-1, with 12 bases aligning to TRBD2. The starting material was PBMCs from blood, obtained roughly 46 days after vaccination. The CDR3 nucleotides are TGCGCCAGCAGCCCAGAACTAGCGGGGGGCCCTGGGGAGCAGTTCTTC. Translation gives CASSPELAGGPGEQFF.